These 24 T cell receptor beta chains were all obtained from the same sample, sequenced in a study of shared clonotypes between healthy human individuals. Data came from immunoSEQ multiplex PCR; TCRdb stores just in-frame clones and leaves some out. The sample records about 380,000 clones, about 97% being singletons. The material sequenced was memory CD8+ T cells sorted from blood. The sample's subset: CD45RO+ cells pooled with CCR7-negative TemRA cells. The receptors were sampled from a man between 25 and 39 years old in good health.

The rearrangement joins TRBV7-9 to TRBJ2-7; the D gene is possibly TRBD2 (5 bases). The CDR3 is 15 amino acids. Germline CDR1 SEHNR, CDR2 FQNEAQ (reference sequence). Trimming took 4 bases from V and 0 from J, leaving 13 bases between them. In nucleotides, the CDR3 is TGTGCCAGCAGCTCCCTATCAGGAGGCTCCTACGAGCAGTACTTC. Its translation is CASSSLSGGSYEQYF.

The genes are TRBV18 and TRBJ2-1; D is undetermined. V was cut by 4 bases and J by 5 bases, with 3 bases left in between. The CDR3 has 11 amino acids. Germline CDR1 KGHSH, CDR2 LQKENI. CDR3 sequence (DNA): TGTGCCAGCTCACGAGACAATGAGCAGTTCTTC. Translating gives CASSRDNEQFF. The whole variable domain, filled in from reference TRBV18 and TRBJ2-1, reads NAGVMQNPRHLVRRRGQEARLRCSPMKGHSHVYWYRQLPEEGLKFMVYLQKENIIDESGMPKERFSAEFPKEGPSILRIQQVVRGDSAAYFCASSRDNEQFFGPGTRLTVL.

J is TRBJ2-1 and V is TRBV7-8, with 13 bases matching TRBD2. V lost 6 bases to trimming and J lost 6 bases; unmatched junction nucleotides: 11. The CDR3 runs to 17 residues. Germline V CDR1 and CDR2: SGHVS, FQNEAQ. The CDR3 is CASSPMLTSGGTNEQFF. CDR3 DNA: TGTGCCAGCAGTCCCATGTTGACTAGCGGGGGGACCAATGAGCAGTTCTTC.

The chain links TRBV4-2 to TRBJ2-7; D is unclear. The V gene's germline CDR1 is LGHNA and CDR2 YNFKEQ. Trimming shortened V by 0 bases and J by 0 bases, and 6 bases separated the two germline ends. This CDR3 comprises 14 residues. DNA of the CDR3: TGTGCCAGCAGCCAAGAACCAGACTCCTACGAGCAGTACTTC. Its protein is CASSQEPDSYEQYF.

The rearrangement joins TRBV19 to TRBJ1-3, with TRBD1 matching 7 bases. Looked up from germline, CDR1 is LNHDA and CDR2 is SQIVND (reference sequence). CDR3 size: 14 residues. V lost 7 bases to trimming and J lost 4 bases; unmatched junction nucleotides: 7. This chain's CDR3 is CASTPTDRGNTIYF. CDR3 nucleotides: TGTGCCAGTACCCCAACGGACAGGGGAAACACCATATATTTT.

This chain uses TRBV9 with TRBJ2-7; D remains unclear. CDR1 and CDR2 from the germline V gene are SGDLS and YYNGEE. Trimming cost V 4 bases and J 10 bases, with 18 bases left between them. CDR3 length: 13 amino acids. CDR3 region: CASSPSPRGRQYF. DNA for the CDR3: TGTGCCAGCAGCCCATCCCCCCGTGGGCGACAGTACTTC.

CDR3 DNA sequence: TGTGCCACCAGCAGAGATCGAGTAGGAGGGCCCCCCTACGAGCAGTACTTC. Its translation: CATSRDRVGGPPYEQYF. The rearrangement uses TRBV15 and TRBJ2-7, with D maybe TRBD2 (6 bases). Trimming pared 0 bases from V and 2 bases from J, leaving 17 bases between. Germline values: CDR1 LNHNV, CDR2 YYDKDF (reference sequence). The CDR3 is 17 residues long.

This sequence joins TRBV28 and TRBJ2-3; TRBD2 aligns across 7 bases. The J segment lost 0 bases and the V segment lost 6 bases, leaving 3 bases of the junction unmatched. The CDR3 has 14 residues. CDR1 and CDR2 from the germline V gene are MDHEN and SYDVKM. Written as DNA, the CDR3 is TGTGCCAGCAGGCCTAGCGGTAGCACAGATACGCAGTATTTT. Amino acid sequence: CASRPSGSTDTQYF.

J is TRBJ2-1 and V is TRBV5-4, with D uncertain. This CDR3 region has 16 residues. CDR1 and CDR2 (germline): SGHNT, YYREEE (reference sequence). With 0 bases removed from V and 4 bases from J, the gap between germline ends came to 14 bases. The CDR3 sequence is CASSLAGTASYNEQFF. The DNA of the CDR3 is TGTGCCAGCAGCTTGGCCGGAACCGCTTCTTACAATGAGCAGTTCTTC.

This clone was observed once. The chain couples TRBV5-6 to TRBJ2-1; 13 nucleotides line up with TRBD2. V was clipped by 4 bases and J by 6 bases; unmatched bases: 7. CDR1 and CDR2 from the germline V gene are SGHDT and YYEEEE. This CDR3 is built from 16 residues. CDR3 nucleotide sequence: TGTGCCAGCAGCGAGTTGAGACTAGCGGGAGGCAATGAGCAGTTCTTC. As protein: CASSELRLAGGNEQFF. Full variable domain (outside the CDR3, taken from reference TRBV5-6 and TRBJ2-1): DAGVTQSPTHLIKTRGQQVTLRCSPKSGHDTVSWYQQALGQGPQFIFQYYEEEERQRGNFPDRFSGHQFPNYSSELNVNALLLGDSALYLCASSELRLAGGNEQFFGPGTRLTVL.

A word on this clone: The same CDR3 arises from other DNA sequences in this sample as well. The chain joins TRBV28 to TRBJ1-3; no firm D call. CDR1 and CDR2 (germline): MDHEN, SYDVKM. Trimming pared 6 bases from V and 5 bases from J, leaving 8 bases between. The CDR3 extends over 12 amino acids. Here the CDR3 reads CASSPPRNTIYF. The CDR3 DNA reads TGTGCCAGCAGCCCTCCGCGAAACACCATATATTTT.

The chain joins TRBV7-9 to TRBJ2-2; TRBD2 agrees at 11 bases. V lost 5 bases to trimming and J lost 1 base; unmatched junction nucleotides: 12. CDR3 length: 19 amino acids. The V gene's germline CDR1 is SEHNR and CDR2 FQNEAQ (reference sequence). The CDR3 reads CASSVIPGLAEMNTGELFF. CDR3 coding DNA: TGTGCCAGCAGCGTCATCCCGGGACTAGCGGAGATGAACACCGGGGAGCTGTTTTTT. Drawing the rest from reference TRBV7-9 and TRBJ2-2, the complete variable domain is DTGVSQNPRHKITKRGQNVTFRCDPISEHNRLYWYRQTLGQGPEFLTYFQNEAQLEKSRLLSDRFSAERPKGSFSTLEIQRTEQGDSAMYLCASSVIPGLAEMNTGELFFGEGSRLTVL.

V is TRBV7-6 and J is TRBJ1-4; 9 bases are shared with TRBD1. V trimming: 6 bases; J trimming: 5 bases; junction bases outside the gene matches: 4. Looked up from germline, CDR1 is SGHVS and CDR2 is FNYEAQ. The CDR3 consists of 14 residues. CDR3 sequence: CASSWTGVNEKLFF. In DNA, the CDR3 is TGTGCCAGCAGTTGGACAGGGGTGAATGAAAAACTGTTTTTT. Together with reference TRBV7-6 and TRBJ1-4, the CDR3 gives the full variable domain: GAGVSQSPRYKVTKRGQDVALRCDPISGHVSLYWYRQALGQGPEFLTYFNYEAQQDKSGLPNDRFSAERPEGSISTLTIQRTEQRDSAMYRCASSWTGVNEKLFFGSGTQLSVL.

The chain joins TRBV7-9 to TRBJ1-4; D unclear. V shed 5 bases and J shed 0 bases, with 22 bases lying between them. This CDR3 has 19 amino acids. Germline V CDR1 and CDR2: SEHNR, FQNEAQ (reference sequence). CDR3 sequence reads: CASSQFGLPLPTTNEKLFF. For the CDR3, the DNA is TGTGCCAGCAGCCAATTCGGTCTCCCTTTACCCACAACTAATGAAAAACTGTTTTTT.

The V call is TRBV5-4, the J call TRBJ2-5, with 7 bases lining up with TRBD2. The ends lost 3 bases at V and 2 bases at J; junction bases unmatched: 4. Per germline, CDR1 SGHNT and CDR2 YYREEE (reference sequence). The CDR3 runs to 14 residues. This CDR3 is CASSSAGEQETQYF. The CDR3 coding sequence is TGTGCCAGCAGCTCGGCGGGGGAGCAAGAGACCCAGTACTTC.

This chain uses TRBV14 with TRBJ2-5; 7 nucleotides match TRBD1. The CDR3 spans 17 residues. Germline-derived CDR1 and CDR2 are SGHDN and FVKESK. J lost 3 bases, V lost 0 bases, and 10 bases had no gene match. The CDR3 spells CASSQDRTGQRKETQYF. CDR3 DNA sequence: TGTGCCAGCAGCCAAGATCGAACGGGACAGCGAAAAGAGACCCAGTACTTC.

The V call is TRBV18, the J call TRBJ2-5, with 8 bases identical to TRBD2. Trimming cost V 2 bases and J 1 base; bases outside gene matches: 9. The CDR3 consists of 17 residues. In germline, CDR1 is KGHSH, CDR2 LQKENI. For the CDR3, the DNA is TGTGCCAGCTCACCAAGGGTAATAGCGGGAATCCAAGAGACCCAGTACTTC. Translated: CASSPRVIAGIQETQYF.

The rearrangement links TRBV5-1 to TRBJ2-5, with D hard to call. This CDR3 has 13 amino acids. Trimming removed 0 bases at V and 5 bases at J, with 8 bases between. Germline CDR1 reads SGHRS; CDR2 reads YFSETQ. The CDR3, as DNA: TGCGCCAGCAGCTTGGTTCCCGAGGAGACCCAGTACTTC. Protein product: CASSLVPEETQYF.

V gene TRBV27 combines with J gene TRBJ2-7; 8 bases are shared with TRBD2. Trimming took 9 bases from V and 2 from J; bases not matched to a gene: 12. The CDR3 is 15 residues long. The germline gives CDR1 MNHEY, CDR2 SMNVEV (reference sequence). This CDR3 reads CASKATGTRAYEQYF. CDR3 nucleotides: TGTGCCAGTAAAGCGACCGGGACTAGAGCCTACGAGCAGTACTTC.

The genes are TRBV5-5 and TRBJ2-1; unclear D gene. The CDR3 totals 11 residues. The V end was cut by 6 bases, the J end by 5 bases, with 6 bases between. Per the germline V gene, CDR1 is SGHKS and CDR2 is YYEKEE (reference sequence). CDR3 sequence reads: CASMENNEQFF. The CDR3 bases are TGTGCCAGCATGGAGAACAATGAGCAGTTCTTC.

The chain recombines TRBV21-1 with TRBJ2-3; TRBD2, as called in the table, went unchecked against the DNA. TRBV21-1 corresponds to a pseudogene. The CDR3 has 15 amino acids. Here the CDR3 DNA reads TGTGCCAGCGTTCAGGGGCGGGAGGGGTCTGATACGCAGTATTTT. It encodes CASVQGREGSDTQYF.

The chain uses TRBV19 and TRBJ2-7; 7 bases fit TRBD2. V was clipped by 3 bases and J by 6 bases; unmatched bases: 2. The CDR3 covers 12 residues. Germline CDR1 is LNHDA and CDR2 is SQIVND (reference sequence). CDR3 nucleotides: TGTGCCAGTAGTATGTCGGGGGGCGAGCAGTACTTC. Its protein is CASSMSGGEQYF.

The chain recombines TRBV10-3 with TRBJ2-2, with D hard to call. The V and J ends lost 3 bases and 8 bases respectively, with 10 bases between them. This CDR3 has 13 amino acids. From germline, CDR1 is ENHRY and CDR2 SYGVKD. In DNA, the CDR3 is TGTGCCATCAGTGACTTGGACGGTGGGGAGCTGTTTTTT. It encodes CAISDLDGGELFF.

The chain combines TRBV9 with TRBJ1-1, with D tentatively TRBD1 (6 bases). Trimming shortened V by 0 bases and J by 0 bases, and 15 bases separated the two germline ends. Germline CDR1 is SGDLS and CDR2 is YYNGEE. The CDR3 is made up of 17 amino acids. This chain's CDR3 is CASSVEGGLWMNTEAFF. CDR3 sequence (DNA): TGTGCCAGCAGCGTAGAGGGGGGGCTCTGGATGAACACTGAAGCTTTCTTT. The variable domain in full, with the rest retrieved from reference TRBV9 and TRBJ1-1, is DSGVTQTPKHLITATGQRVTLRCSPRSGDLSVYWYQQSLDQGLQFLIQYYNGEERAKGNILERFSAQQFPDLHSELNLSSLELGDSALYFCASSVEGGLWMNTEAFFGQGTRLTVV.